This T cell receptor (beta chain) was profiled in a study of blood T cell repertoires in COVID-19. Study-wide context: In each case, the material was cDNA or gDNA derived from T cells, B-cell-depleted T cells, or PBMCs.

Germline V gives CDR1 SGHRS, CDR2 YFSETQ. The CDR3 has 17 residues. Trimming took 1 base from V and 0 from J, leaving 14 bases between them. Per the study methods: Scientists estimated how many nucleated cells there were by amplifying reference gene primers. TCRdb keeps only in-frame clones here, not all; method: immunoSEQ multiplex PCR. From that table come the V and J calls and clone size; the DNA was used to work out D and trimming. The data show about 71,000 clones, with around 85% seen just once and under 30% held by the top ten. This sequence joins TRBV5-1 and TRBJ2-1, with TRBD2 as a possible D gene (5 bases). This receptor was taken from a man between 65 and 85 years old with acute or convalescent COVID-19. Sequenced: peripheral blood. CDR3 sequence (DNA): TGCGCCAGCAGCTTGAGTACGACGGGAAGCTCCTACAATGAGCAGTTCTTC. Its translation: CASSLSTTGSSYNEQFF.